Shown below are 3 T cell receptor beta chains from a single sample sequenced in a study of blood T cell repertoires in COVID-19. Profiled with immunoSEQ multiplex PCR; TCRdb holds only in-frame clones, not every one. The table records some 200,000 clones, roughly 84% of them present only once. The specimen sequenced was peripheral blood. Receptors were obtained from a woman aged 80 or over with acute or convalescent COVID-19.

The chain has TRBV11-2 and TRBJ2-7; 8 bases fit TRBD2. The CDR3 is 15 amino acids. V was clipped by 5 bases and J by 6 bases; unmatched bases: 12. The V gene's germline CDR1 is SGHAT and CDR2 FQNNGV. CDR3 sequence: CASSRSGVSGSEQYF. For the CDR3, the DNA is TGTGCCAGCAGCAGAAGCGGGGTCAGCGGGAGCGAGCAGTACTTC.

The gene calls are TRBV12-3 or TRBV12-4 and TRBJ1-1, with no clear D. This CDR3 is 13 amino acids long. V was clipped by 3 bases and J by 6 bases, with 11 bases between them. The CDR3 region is CASSLGRSPEAFF. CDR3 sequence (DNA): TGTGCCAGCAGTTTGGGCCGGTCTCCTGAAGCTTTCTTT.

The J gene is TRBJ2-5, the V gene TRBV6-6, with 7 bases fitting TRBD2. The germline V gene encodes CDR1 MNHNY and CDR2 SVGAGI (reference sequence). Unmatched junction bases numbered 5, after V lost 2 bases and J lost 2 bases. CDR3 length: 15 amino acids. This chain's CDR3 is CASSYPGGTQETQYF. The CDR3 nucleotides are TGTGCCAGCAGTTACCCCGGGGGGACTCAAGAGACCCAGTACTTC.